This T cell receptor (beta chain) was identified during a study of metastatic and nonmetastatic thyroid tumors. The overall study: From malignant and benign thyroid patients, repertoires in blood and in tumor or nodule tissue were compared. Findings and caveats of the study: The reported finding was significantly higher TCR beta diversity in malignant thyroid tumors relative to benign nodules, in blood and tumor.

On this clone: The antigen is unknown.

Patients were all untreated before their thyroid surgery. From the PCR reads, TCRdb re-called clones with MiXCR. Among fewer than 35,000 clones listed, 25% to 35% were seen once. V gave up 4 bases and J gave up 3 bases; unmatched junction bases: 6. This CDR3 spans 15 amino acids. Per the germline V gene, CDR1 is SGDLS and CDR2 is YYNGEE. What was sequenced was blood. The chain joins TRBV9 to TRBJ2-1; 8 bases match TRBD2. The sequence came from a female donor with papillary thyroid cancer or a benign thyroid nodule (not recorded which). Some clones in this sample may be carry-over from other donors' samples. CDR3 bases: TGTGCCAGCAGCTATACTAGCGGCCTCTACAATGAGCAGTTCTTC. Its translation is CASSYTSGLYNEQFF.